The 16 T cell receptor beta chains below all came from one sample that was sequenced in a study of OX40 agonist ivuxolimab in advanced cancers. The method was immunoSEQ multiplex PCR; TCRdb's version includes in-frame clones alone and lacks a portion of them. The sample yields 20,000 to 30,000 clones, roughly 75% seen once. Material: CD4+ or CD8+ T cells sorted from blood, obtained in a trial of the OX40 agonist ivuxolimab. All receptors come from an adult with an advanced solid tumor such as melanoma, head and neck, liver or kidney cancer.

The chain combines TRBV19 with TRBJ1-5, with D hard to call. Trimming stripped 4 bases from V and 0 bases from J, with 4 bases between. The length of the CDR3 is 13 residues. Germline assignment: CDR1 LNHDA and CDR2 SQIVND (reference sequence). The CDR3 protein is CASSTISNQPQHF. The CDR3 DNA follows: TGTGCCAGTAGTACTATTAGCAATCAGCCCCAGCATTTT. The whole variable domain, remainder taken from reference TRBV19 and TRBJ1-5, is DGGITQSPKYLFRKEGQNVTLSCEQNLNHDAMYWYRQDPGQGLRLIYYSQIVNDFQKGDIAEGYSVSREKKESFPLTVTSAQKNPTAFYLCASSTISNQPQHFGDGTRLSIL.

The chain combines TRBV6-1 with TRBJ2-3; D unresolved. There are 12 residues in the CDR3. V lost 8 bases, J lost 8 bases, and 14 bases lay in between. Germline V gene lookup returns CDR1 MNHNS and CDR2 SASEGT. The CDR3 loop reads CASGLVSVTQYF. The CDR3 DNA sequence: TGTGCCAGCGGGTTAGTCTCGGTTACGCAGTATTTT.

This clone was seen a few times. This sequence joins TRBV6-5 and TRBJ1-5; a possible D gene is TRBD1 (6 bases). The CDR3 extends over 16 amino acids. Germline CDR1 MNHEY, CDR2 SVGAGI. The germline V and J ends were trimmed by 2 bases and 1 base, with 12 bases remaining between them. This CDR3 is CASSYGPGVSNQPQHF. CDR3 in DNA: TGTGCCAGCAGTTACGGGCCAGGGGTAAGCAATCAGCCCCAGCATTTT.

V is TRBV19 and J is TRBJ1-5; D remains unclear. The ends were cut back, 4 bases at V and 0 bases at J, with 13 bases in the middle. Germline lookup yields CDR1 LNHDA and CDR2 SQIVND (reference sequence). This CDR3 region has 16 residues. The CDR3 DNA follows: TGTGCCAGTAGTACCCGAAAGATTAATAGCAATCAGCCCCAGCATTTT. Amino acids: CASSTRKINSNQPQHF.

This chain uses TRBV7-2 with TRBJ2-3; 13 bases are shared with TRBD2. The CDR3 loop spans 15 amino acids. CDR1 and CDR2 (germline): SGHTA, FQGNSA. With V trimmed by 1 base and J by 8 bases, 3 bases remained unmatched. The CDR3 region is CASSLGTSGSGTQYF. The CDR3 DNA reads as TGTGCCAGCAGCTTAGGGACTAGCGGGAGCGGTACGCAGTATTTT.

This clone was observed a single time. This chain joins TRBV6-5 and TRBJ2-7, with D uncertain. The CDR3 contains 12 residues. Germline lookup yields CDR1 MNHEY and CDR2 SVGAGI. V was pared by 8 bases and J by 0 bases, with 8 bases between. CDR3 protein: CASGARSYEQYF. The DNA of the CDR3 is TGTGCCAGCGGTGCTCGCTCCTACGAGCAGTACTTC.

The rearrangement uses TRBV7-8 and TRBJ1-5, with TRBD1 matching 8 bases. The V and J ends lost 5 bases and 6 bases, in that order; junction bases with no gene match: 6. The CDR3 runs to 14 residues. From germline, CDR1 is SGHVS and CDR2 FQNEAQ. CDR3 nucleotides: TGTGCCAGCAGCGCCCAGGGGGCGGTTCAGCCCCAGCATTTT. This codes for CASSAQGAVQPQHF. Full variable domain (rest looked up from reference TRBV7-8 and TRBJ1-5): GAGVSQSPRYKVAKRGQDVALRCDPISGHVSLFWYQQALGQGPEFLTYFQNEAQLDKSGLPSDRFFAERPEGSVSTLKIQRTQQEDSAVYLCASSAQGAVQPQHFGDGTRLSIL.

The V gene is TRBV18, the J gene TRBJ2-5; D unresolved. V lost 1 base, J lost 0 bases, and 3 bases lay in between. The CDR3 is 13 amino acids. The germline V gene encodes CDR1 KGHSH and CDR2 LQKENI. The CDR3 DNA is TGTGCCAGCTCACCACTCAACCAAGAGACCCAGTACTTC. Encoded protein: CASSPLNQETQYF.

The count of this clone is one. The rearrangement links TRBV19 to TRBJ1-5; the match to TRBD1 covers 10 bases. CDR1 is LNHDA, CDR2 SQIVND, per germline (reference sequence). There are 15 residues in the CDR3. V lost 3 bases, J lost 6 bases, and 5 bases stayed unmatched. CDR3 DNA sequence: TGTGCCAGTAGTATGGGACAGGGGAGGTTTCAGCCCCAGCATTTT. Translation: CASSMGQGRFQPQHF.

The CDR3, as DNA: TGTGCCAGCAGCTTAACTAGCGGGGTCCGGGAGCAGTTCTTC. Its protein is CASSLTSGVREQFF. J is TRBJ2-1 and V is TRBV7-2; 10 bases match TRBD2. V was clipped by 2 bases and J by 10 bases; unmatched bases: 5. Germline-derived CDR1 and CDR2 are SGHTA and FQGNSA. The CDR3 is 14 amino acids.

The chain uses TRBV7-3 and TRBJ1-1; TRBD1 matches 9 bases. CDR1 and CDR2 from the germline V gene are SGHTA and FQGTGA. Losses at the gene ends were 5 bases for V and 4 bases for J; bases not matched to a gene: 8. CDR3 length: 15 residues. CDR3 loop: CASSVQGAEGTEAFF. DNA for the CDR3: TGTGCCAGCAGCGTACAGGGGGCGGAAGGCACTGAAGCTTTCTTT. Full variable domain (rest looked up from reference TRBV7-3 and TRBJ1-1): GAGVSQTPSNKVTEKGKYVELRCDPISGHTALYWYRQSLGQGPEFLIYFQGTGAADDSGLPNDRFFAVRPEGSVSTLKIQRTERGDSAVYLCASSVQGAEGTEAFFGQGTRLTVV.

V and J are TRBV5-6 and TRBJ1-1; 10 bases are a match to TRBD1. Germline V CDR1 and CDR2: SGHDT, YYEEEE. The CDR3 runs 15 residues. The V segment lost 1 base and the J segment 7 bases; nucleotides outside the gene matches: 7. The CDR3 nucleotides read TGTGCCAGCAGCTTGCCCAGGACAGGGGGTGTTGAAGCTTTCTTT. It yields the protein CASSLPRTGGVEAFF.

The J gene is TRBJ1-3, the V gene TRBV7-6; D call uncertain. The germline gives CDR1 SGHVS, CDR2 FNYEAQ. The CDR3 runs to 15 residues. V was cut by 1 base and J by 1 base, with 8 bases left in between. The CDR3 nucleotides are TGTGCCAGCAGCTTAGGAGGACGGTCTGGAAACACCATATATTTT. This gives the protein CASSLGGRSGNTIYF. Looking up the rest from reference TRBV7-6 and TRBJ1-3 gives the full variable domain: GAGVSQSPRYKVTKRGQDVALRCDPISGHVSLYWYRQALGQGPEFLTYFNYEAQQDKSGLPNDRFSAERPEGSISTLTIQRTEQRDSAMYRCASSLGGRSGNTIYFGEGSWLTVV.

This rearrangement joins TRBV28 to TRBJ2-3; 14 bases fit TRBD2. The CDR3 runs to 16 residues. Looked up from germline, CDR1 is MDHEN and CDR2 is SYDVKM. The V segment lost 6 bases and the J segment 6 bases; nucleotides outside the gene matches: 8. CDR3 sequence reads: CASRRGLAGGGDTQYF. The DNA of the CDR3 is TGTGCCAGCAGACGTGGACTAGCGGGAGGAGGGGATACGCAGTATTTT.

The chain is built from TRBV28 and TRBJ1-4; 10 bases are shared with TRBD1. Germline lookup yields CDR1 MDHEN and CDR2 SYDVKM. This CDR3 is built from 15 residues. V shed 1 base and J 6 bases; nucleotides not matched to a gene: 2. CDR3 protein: CASSLSGTGDEKLFF. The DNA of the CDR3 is TGTGCCAGCAGTTTATCGGGGACAGGGGATGAAAAACTGTTTTTT. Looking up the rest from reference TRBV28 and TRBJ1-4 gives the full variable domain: DVKVTQSSRYLVKRTGEKVFLECVQDMDHENMFWYRQDPGLGLRLIYFSYDVKMKEKGDIPEGYSVSREKKERFSLILESASTNQTSMYLCASSLSGTGDEKLFFGSGTQLSVL.

This chain's CDR3 is CASSSNRDRGEQYF. For the CDR3, the DNA is TGTGCCAGCAGCTCAAACCGGGACAGGGGCGAGCAGTACTTC. V is TRBV11-2 and J is TRBJ2-7, with 10 bases that match TRBD1. From germline, CDR1 is SGHAT and CDR2 FQNNGV. This CDR3 spans 14 amino acids. The junction had 6 bases not matched to a gene; V was cut back by 4 bases and J by 6 bases.